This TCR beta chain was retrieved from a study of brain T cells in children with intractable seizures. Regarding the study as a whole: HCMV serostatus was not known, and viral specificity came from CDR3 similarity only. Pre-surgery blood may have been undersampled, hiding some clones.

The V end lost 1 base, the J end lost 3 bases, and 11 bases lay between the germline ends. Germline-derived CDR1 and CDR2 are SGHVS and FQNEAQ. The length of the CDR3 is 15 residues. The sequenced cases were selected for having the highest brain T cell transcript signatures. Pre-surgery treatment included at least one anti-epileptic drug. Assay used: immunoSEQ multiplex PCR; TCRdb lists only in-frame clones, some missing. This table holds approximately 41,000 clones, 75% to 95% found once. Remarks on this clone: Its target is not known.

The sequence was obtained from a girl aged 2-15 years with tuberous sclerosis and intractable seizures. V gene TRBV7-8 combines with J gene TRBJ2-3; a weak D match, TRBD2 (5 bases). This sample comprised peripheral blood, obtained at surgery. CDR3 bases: TGTGCCAGCAGCTTAGAGAGGGCCGGGACAGATACGCAGTATTTT. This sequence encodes CASSLERAGTDTQYF.